Presented here are 14 T cell receptor beta chains from one specimen sequenced in a study of blood T cell repertoires in COVID-19. Profiling relied on immunoSEQ multiplex PCR, and the TCRdb table lists in-frame clones only, not all of them. The sample has nearly 90,000 clones, around 88% seen once. What was sequenced was peripheral blood. The receptors derive from a man between 60 and 70 years old with acute or convalescent COVID-19.

The genes are TRBV2 and TRBJ2-7; TRBD1 aligns across 7 bases. The CDR3 has 12 residues. Germline CDR1 reads SNHLY; CDR2 reads FYNNEI. Unmatched junction bases numbered 2, after V lost 5 bases and J lost 4 bases. CDR3 region: CASSKDRYEQYF. The CDR3 nucleotides read TGTGCCAGCAGTAAGGACAGGTACGAGCAGTACTTC.

J is TRBJ2-7 and V is TRBV5-8, with a possible D match to TRBD1 (6 bases). The CDR3 loop spans 14 amino acids. Germline V gene sequence: CDR1 SGHTS, CDR2 YDEGEE. Trimming left V 0 bases short and J 4 bases short, with 11 bases between. CDR3 DNA sequence: TGTGCCAGCAGCTTGGGTGGGGGCGTTTACGAGCAGTACTTC. Translation: CASSLGGGVYEQYF.

The rearrangement uses TRBV6-5 and TRBJ2-7; D not certain. Germline CDR1 and CDR2: MNHEY and SVGAGI. This CDR3 has 11 amino acids. The V and J ends lost 11 bases and 0 bases respectively, with 8 bases between them. The CDR3 coding sequence is TGTGCCGTACAAAACTCCTACGAGCAGTACTTC. It translates to CAVQNSYEQYF.

This chain joins TRBV18 and TRBJ2-7, with 12 bases that match TRBD2. Trimming at V came to 3 bases and at J to 4 bases, leaving 7 bases not matched to a gene. Germline lookup yields CDR1 KGHSH and CDR2 LQKENI. This CDR3 region has 16 residues. The CDR3 region is CASSPRRTSGAYEQYF. In DNA form, the CDR3 reads TGTGCCAGCTCACCGAGGCGGACTAGCGGGGCATACGAGCAGTACTTC. The variable domain in full, with the rest retrieved from reference TRBV18 and TRBJ2-7, is NAGVMQNPRHLVRRRGQEARLRCSPMKGHSHVYWYRQLPEEGLKFMVYLQKENIIDESGMPKERFSAEFPKEGPSILRIQQVVRGDSAAYFCASSPRRTSGAYEQYFGPGTRLTVT.

The rearrangement joins TRBV11-2 to TRBJ2-4; tentative D call: TRBD2 (5 bases). Deletions cut 6 bases from V and 6 bases from J, with 18 bases between. The germline V gene encodes CDR1 SGHAT and CDR2 FQNNGV. The CDR3 is made up of 15 amino acids. CDR3: CASRGTRVKRNIQYF. The CDR3 region has the DNA TGTGCCAGCAGGGGTACTAGAGTTAAGAGAAACATTCAGTACTTC.

This CDR3 is CAWGWDSSYNEQFF. The DNA for the CDR3 is TGTGCCTGGGGGTGGGACAGCTCCTACAATGAGCAGTTCTTC. The V gene is TRBV30, the J gene TRBJ2-1; 7 nucleotides agree with TRBD1. CDR1 is GTSNPN, CDR2 SVGIG, per germline (reference sequence). The CDR3 is 14 residues long. The J segment lost 0 bases and the V segment lost 5 bases, leaving 4 bases of the junction unmatched.

There are a few counts of this clone. The V and J genes are TRBV19 and TRBJ1-5; 10 bases fit TRBD1. CDR1 is LNHDA, CDR2 SQIVND, per germline (reference sequence). The CDR3 loop spans 17 amino acids. V shed 10 bases, J shed 1 base, and the junction held 13 bases outside the gene matches. CDR3 in amino acids: CATTSGTGVWSNQPQHF. In nucleotides, the CDR3 is TGTGCCACCACTTCCGGGACAGGGGTCTGGAGCAATCAGCCCCAGCATTTT. The whole variable domain, remainder taken from reference TRBV19 and TRBJ1-5, is DGGITQSPKYLFRKEGQNVTLSCEQNLNHDAMYWYRQDPGQGLRLIYYSQIVNDFQKGDIAEGYSVSREKKESFPLTVTSAQKNPTAFYLCATTSGTGVWSNQPQHFGDGTRLSIL.

The chain carries TRBV5-1 and TRBJ1-1, with 9 nucleotides matching TRBD1. From germline, CDR1 is SGHRS and CDR2 YFSETQ. The CDR3 covers 14 residues. With V trimmed by 4 bases and J by 6 bases, 7 bases remained unmatched. The CDR3 reads CASSIKDRGAEAFF. The DNA for the CDR3 is TGCGCCAGCAGCATAAAGGACAGGGGCGCTGAAGCTTTCTTT.

The chain couples TRBV11-2 to TRBJ2-1; no reliable D call. The V end lost 0 bases, the J end lost 1 base, and 7 bases lay between the germline ends. There are 15 residues in the CDR3. Germline V lookup: CDR1 SGHAT, CDR2 FQNNGV. The CDR3 spells CASSLDLTSYNEQFF. CDR3 coding DNA: TGTGCCAGCAGCTTAGACCTTACTTCCTACAATGAGCAGTTCTTC.

The CDR3 here is CASSLDRGINYGYTF. The CDR3 DNA reads as TGTGCCAGCAGCTTAGACAGGGGAATTAACTATGGCTACACCTTC. The V call is TRBV11-2, the J call TRBJ1-2; TRBD1 is a possible D gene (6 bases). The germline V gene encodes CDR1 SGHAT and CDR2 FQNNGV. V lost 0 bases to trimming and J lost 1 base, with 9 bases between them. This CDR3 comprises 15 residues.

This chain joins TRBV6-6 and TRBJ2-7, with D unresolved. Germline V lookup: CDR1 MNHNY, CDR2 SVGAGI (reference sequence). Trimming took off 8 bases at V and 2 bases at J, with 13 bases between the two ends. The CDR3 length is 13 residues. For the CDR3, the DNA is TGTGCCAGCCGAGCCAGACGGGCCTACGAGCAGTACTTC. Translating gives CASRARRAYEQYF.

The rearrangement links TRBV24-1 to TRBJ2-5, with TRBD1 matching 9 bases. V lost 5 bases, J lost 5 bases, and 11 bases stayed unmatched. Germline V gene sequence: CDR1 KGHDR, CDR2 SFDVKD. The CDR3 is 16 residues long. In DNA, the CDR3 is TGTGCCACCAGTGCCCTAACAGGGGGCCTTCGGGAGACCCAGTACTTC. It translates to CATSALTGGLRETQYF.

The V gene is TRBV6-5, the J gene TRBJ1-1; 8 bases are shared with TRBD1. J gave up 8 bases and V 7 bases, and 6 bases lay outside the gene matches. The CDR3 contains 12 residues. Germline-derived CDR1 and CDR2 are MNHEY and SVGAGI. Written as DNA, the CDR3 is TGTGCCAGCACCTCAGGGGGCCTCGAAGCTTTCTTT. Amino acids: CASTSGGLEAFF.

CDR3 sequence (DNA): TGTGCCAGTAGTAGGGACACAACAAACTACGAGCAGTACTTC. Protein: CASSRDTTNYEQYF. The V and J genes are TRBV19 and TRBJ2-7; D is possibly TRBD1 (6 bases). The CDR3 is made up of 14 amino acids. V lost 4 bases and J lost 3, with 13 bases in between. Germline-derived CDR1 and CDR2 are LNHDA and SQIVND (reference sequence).